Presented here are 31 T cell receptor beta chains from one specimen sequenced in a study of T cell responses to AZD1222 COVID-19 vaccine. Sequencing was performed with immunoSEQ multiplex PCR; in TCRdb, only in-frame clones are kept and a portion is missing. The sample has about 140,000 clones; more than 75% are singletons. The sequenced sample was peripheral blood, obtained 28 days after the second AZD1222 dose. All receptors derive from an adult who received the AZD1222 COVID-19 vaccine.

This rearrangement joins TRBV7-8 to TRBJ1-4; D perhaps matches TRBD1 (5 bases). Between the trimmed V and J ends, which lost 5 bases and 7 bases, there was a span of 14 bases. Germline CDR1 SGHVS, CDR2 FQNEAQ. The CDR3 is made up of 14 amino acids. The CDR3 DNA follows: TGTGCCAGCAGCCGTAGATCGGGACTTGAAAAACTGTTTTTT. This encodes CASSRRSGLEKLFF. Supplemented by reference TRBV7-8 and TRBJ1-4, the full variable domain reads GAGVSQSPRYKVAKRGQDVALRCDPISGHVSLFWYQQALGQGPEFLTYFQNEAQLDKSGLPSDRFFAERPEGSVSTLKIQRTQQEDSAVYLCASSRRSGLEKLFFGSGTQLSVL.

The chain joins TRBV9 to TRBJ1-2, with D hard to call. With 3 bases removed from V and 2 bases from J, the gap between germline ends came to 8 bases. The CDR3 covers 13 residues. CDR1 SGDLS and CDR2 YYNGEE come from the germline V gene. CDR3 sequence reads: CASSAWANYGYTF. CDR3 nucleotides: TGTGCCAGCAGCGCGTGGGCCAACTATGGCTACACCTTC.

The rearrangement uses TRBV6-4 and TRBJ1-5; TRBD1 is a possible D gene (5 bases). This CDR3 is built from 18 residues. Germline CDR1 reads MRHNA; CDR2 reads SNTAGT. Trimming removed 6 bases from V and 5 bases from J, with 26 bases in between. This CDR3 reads CASSRRQNATPIHQPQHF. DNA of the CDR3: TGTGCCAGCAGCCGGCGACAGAATGCTACCCCAATCCATCAGCCCCAGCATTTT.

CDR3 amino acids: CASSESLAGGTQYF. CDR3 in DNA: TGTGCCAGCAGTGAATCTCTGGCGGGTGGGACGCAGTATTTT. The genes are TRBV25-1 and TRBJ2-3; weak D call: TRBD2 (5 bases). Trimming removed 1 base from V and 9 bases from J, with 14 bases in between. Germline CDR1 reads MGHDK; CDR2 reads SYGVNS. There are 14 residues in the CDR3.

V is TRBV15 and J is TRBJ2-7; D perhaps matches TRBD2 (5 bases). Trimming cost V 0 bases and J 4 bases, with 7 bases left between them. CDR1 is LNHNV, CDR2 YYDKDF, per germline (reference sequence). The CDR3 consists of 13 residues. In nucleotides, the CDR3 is TGTGCCACCAGCAGAGAAGGAGGATACGAGCAGTACTTC. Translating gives CATSREGGYEQYF.

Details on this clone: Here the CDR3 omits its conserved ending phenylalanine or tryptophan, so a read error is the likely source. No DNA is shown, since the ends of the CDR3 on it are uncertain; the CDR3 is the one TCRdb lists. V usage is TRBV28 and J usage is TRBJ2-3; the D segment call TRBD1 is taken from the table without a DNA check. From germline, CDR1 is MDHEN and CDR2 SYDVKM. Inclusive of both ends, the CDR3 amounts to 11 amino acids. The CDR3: CASSSPPAHSL.

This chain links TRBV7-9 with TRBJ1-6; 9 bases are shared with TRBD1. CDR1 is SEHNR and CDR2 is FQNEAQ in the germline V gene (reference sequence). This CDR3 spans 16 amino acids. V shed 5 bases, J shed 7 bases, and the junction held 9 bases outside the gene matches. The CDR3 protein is CASSDGQGLANSPLHF. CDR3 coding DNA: TGTGCCAGCAGCGATGGACAGGGGCTAGCGAATTCACCCCTCCACTTT.

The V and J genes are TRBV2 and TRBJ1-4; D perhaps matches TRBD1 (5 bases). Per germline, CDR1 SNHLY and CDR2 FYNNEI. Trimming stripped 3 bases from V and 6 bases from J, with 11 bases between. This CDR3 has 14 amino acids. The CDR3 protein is CASSDREGDEKLFF. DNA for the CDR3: TGTGCCAGCAGTGACAGGGAAGGGGATGAAAAACTGTTTTTT.

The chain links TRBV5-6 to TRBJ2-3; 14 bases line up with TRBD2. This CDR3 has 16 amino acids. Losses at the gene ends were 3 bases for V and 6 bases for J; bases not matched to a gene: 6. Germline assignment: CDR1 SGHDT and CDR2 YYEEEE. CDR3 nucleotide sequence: TGTGCCAGCAGCTCGAGGGGGACTAGCGGGAGTGATACGCAGTATTTT. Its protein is CASSSRGTSGSDTQYF. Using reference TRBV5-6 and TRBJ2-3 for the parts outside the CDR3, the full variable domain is DAGVTQSPTHLIKTRGQQVTLRCSPKSGHDTVSWYQQALGQGPQFIFQYYEEEERQRGNFPDRFSGHQFPNYSSELNVNALLLGDSALYLCASSSRGTSGSDTQYFGPGTRLTVL.

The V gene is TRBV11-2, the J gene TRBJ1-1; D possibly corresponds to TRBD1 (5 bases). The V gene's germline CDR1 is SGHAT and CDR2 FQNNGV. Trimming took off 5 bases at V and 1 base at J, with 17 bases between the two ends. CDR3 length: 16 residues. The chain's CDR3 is CASSRFFGGGNTEAFF. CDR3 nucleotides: TGTGCCAGCAGCCGGTTTTTCGGGGGGGGGAACACTGAAGCTTTCTTT.

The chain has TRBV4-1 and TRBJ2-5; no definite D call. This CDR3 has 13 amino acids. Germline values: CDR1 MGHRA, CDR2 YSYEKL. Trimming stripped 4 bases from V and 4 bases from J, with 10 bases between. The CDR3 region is CASSRAPVETQYF. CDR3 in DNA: TGCGCCAGCAGCCGGGCCCCGGTAGAGACCCAGTACTTC.

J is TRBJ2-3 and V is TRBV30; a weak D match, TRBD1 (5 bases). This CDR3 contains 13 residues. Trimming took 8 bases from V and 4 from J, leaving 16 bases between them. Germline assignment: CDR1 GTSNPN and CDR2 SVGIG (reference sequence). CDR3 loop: CAMGREGPDTQYF. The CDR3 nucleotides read TGTGCCATGGGGCGAGAAGGGCCAGATACGCAGTATTTT.

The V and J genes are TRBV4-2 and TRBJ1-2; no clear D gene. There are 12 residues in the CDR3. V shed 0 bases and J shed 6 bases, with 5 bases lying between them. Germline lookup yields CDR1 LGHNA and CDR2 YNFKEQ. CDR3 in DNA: TGTGCCAGCAGCCAAGATCTGCATGGCTACACCTTC. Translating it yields CASSQDLHGYTF.

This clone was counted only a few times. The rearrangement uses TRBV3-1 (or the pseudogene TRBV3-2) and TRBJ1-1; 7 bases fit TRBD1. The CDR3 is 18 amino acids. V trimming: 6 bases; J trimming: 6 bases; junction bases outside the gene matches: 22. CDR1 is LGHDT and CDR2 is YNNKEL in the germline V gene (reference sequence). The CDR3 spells CASRNLLTGKAKSAEAFF. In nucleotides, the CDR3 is TGTGCCAGCAGGAACCTTCTGACAGGGAAGGCGAAAAGCGCTGAAGCTTTCTTT.

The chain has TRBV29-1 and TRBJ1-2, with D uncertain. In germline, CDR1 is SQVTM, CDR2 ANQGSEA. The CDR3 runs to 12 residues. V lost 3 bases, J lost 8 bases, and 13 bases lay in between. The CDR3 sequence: CSVDLDGVGYTF. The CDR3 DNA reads TGCAGCGTTGACCTTGATGGAGTGGGCTACACCTTC.

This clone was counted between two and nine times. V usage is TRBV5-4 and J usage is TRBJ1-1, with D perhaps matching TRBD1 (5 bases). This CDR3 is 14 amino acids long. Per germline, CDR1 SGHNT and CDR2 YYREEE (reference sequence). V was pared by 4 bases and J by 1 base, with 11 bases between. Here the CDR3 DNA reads TGTGCCAGCAGCCTCCTGGGGGGGAACACTGAAGCTTTCTTT. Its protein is CASSLLGGNTEAFF.

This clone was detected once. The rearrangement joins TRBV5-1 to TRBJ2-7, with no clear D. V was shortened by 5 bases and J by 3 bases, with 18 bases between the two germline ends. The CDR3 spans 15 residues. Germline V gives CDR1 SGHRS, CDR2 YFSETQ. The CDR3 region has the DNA TGCGCCAGCAGTCGTGACCCGACGGTAGACTACGAGCAGTACTTC. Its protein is CASSRDPTVDYEQYF.

The CDR3 DNA reads as TGCGCCAGCAGCTTGGGGGCAGGGGACAATAATTCACCCCTCCACTTT. Amino acid sequence: CASSLGAGDNNSPLHF. The V and J genes are TRBV5-1 and TRBJ1-6; a weak D match, TRBD1 (6 bases). CDR1 is SGHRS, CDR2 YFSETQ, per germline. Trimming stripped 0 bases from V and 5 bases from J, with 12 bases between. The CDR3 covers 16 residues.

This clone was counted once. Here the CDR3 reads CASSALSRRVSYTF. The CDR3 bases are TGTGCCAGCAGCGCCCTGTCCAGGAGGGTGAGCTACACCTTC. The chain is built from TRBV5-4 and TRBJ1-2; no firm D call. Germline V gives CDR1 SGHNT, CDR2 YYREEE (reference sequence). Trimming stripped 4 bases from V and 9 bases from J, with 19 bases between. The CDR3 contains 14 residues.

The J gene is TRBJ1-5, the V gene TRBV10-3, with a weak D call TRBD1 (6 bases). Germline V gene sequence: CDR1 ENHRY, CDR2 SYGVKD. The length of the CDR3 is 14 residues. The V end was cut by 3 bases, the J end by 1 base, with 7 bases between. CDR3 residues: CAISEQGSNQPQHF. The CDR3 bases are TGTGCCATCAGTGAACAGGGCAGCAATCAGCCCCAGCATTTT.

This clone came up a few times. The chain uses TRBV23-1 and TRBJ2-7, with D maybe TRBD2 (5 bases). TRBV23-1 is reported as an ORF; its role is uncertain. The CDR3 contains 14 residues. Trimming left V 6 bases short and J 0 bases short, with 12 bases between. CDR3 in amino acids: CASSPGVRSYEQYF. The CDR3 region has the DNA TGCGCCAGCAGCCCCGGGGTACGCTCCTACGAGCAGTACTTC.

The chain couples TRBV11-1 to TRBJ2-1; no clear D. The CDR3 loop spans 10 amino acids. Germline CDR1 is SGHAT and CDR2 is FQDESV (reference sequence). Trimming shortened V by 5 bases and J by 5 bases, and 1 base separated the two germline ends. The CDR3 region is CASSNNEQFF. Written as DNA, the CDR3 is TGTGCCAGCAGCAACAATGAGCAGTTCTTC.

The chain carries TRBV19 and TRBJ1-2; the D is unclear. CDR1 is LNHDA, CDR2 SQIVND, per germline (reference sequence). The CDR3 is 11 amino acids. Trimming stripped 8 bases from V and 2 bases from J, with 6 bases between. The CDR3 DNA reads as TGTGCCAGTGCAGGCAACTATGGCTACACCTTC. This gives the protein CASAGNYGYTF.

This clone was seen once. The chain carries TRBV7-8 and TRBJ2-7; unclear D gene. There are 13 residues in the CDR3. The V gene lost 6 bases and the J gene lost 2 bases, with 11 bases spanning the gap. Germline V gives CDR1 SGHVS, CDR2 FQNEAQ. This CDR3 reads CASRPYVAYEQYF. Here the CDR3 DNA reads TGTGCCAGCAGACCCTACGTAGCCTACGAGCAGTACTTC.

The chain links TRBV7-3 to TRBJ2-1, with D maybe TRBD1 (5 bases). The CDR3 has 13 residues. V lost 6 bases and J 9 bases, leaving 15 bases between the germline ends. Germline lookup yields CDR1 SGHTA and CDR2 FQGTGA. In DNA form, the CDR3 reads TGTGCCAGCAGTTCAGGGCTAGAAGGTGAGCAGTTCTTC. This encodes CASSSGLEGEQFF.

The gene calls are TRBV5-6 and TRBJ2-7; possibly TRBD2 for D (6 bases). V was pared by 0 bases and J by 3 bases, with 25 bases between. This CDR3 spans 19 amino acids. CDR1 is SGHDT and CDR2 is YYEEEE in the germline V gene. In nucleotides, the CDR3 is TGTGCCAGCAGCTTGGAAATTATCTCGGGTAGCGGAAGGAACTACGAGCAGTACTTC. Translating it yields CASSLEIISGSGRNYEQYF.

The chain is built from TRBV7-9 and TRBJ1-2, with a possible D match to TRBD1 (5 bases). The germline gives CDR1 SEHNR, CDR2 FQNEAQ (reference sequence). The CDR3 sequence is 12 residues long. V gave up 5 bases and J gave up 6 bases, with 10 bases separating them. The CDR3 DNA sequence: TGTGCCAGCAGCACCGTAGGGGATGGCTACACCTTC. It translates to CASSTVGDGYTF.

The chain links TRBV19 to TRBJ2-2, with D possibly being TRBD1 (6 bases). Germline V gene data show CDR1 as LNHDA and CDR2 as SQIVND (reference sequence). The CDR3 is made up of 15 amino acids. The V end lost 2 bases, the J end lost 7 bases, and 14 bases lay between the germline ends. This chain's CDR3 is CASSISGAEVGELFF. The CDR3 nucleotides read TGTGCCAGTAGTATATCAGGGGCCGAGGTCGGGGAGCTGTTTTTT.

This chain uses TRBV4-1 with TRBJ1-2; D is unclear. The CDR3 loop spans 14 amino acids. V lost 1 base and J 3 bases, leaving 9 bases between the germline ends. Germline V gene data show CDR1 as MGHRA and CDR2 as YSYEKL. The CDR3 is CASSQANSYYGYTF. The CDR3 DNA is TGCGCCAGCAGCCAAGCGAACAGCTACTATGGCTACACCTTC.

The CDR3 coding sequence is TGTGCCAGCTCACCAACGGGGTCCTATAGCAATCAGCCCCAGCATTTT. Translation gives CASSPTGSYSNQPQHF. The chain couples TRBV18 to TRBJ1-5; D is unresolved. The CDR3 length is 16 residues. Looked up from germline, CDR1 is KGHSH and CDR2 is LQKENI. Deletions cut 2 bases from V and 0 bases from J, with 11 bases between.

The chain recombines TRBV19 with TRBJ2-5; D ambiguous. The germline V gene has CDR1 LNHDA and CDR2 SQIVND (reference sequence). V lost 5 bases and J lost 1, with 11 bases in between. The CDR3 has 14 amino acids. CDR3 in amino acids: CASSVTYSQETQYF. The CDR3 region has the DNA TGTGCCAGTAGTGTTACGTATAGCCAAGAGACCCAGTACTTC. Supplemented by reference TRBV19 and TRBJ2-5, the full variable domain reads DGGITQSPKYLFRKEGQNVTLSCEQNLNHDAMYWYRQDPGQGLRLIYYSQIVNDFQKGDIAEGYSVSREKKESFPLTVTSAQKNPTAFYLCASSVTYSQETQYFGPGTRLLVL.